The rows below give T cell receptor beta chains drawn from one sample of a study of T cell responses to AZD1222 COVID-19 vaccine. TCRdb keeps only in-frame clones here, not all; method: immunoSEQ multiplex PCR. This table has about 120,000 clones, over 75% appearing once. Material: peripheral blood, obtained on day 0 of AZD1222 vaccination. All receptors come from an adult in good health. Each CDR3 is given with its conserved first and last residue. A D gene is named only where the DNA matches it firmly. Expanded clones are given a class, and other clones once, few, many or no size at all.

V gene	J gene	clone size	CDR3 length	D gene	CDR3 DNA	CDR3 protein
TRBV21-1	TRBJ2-3	-	14	-	TGTGCCAGCAGCGGGACTAGCGGGAGAGATACGCAGTATTTT	CASSGTSGRDTQYF
TRBV30	TRBJ1-1	-	15	TRBD1	TGTGCCTGGTCCGCATCTCAGGGGGCCGCTTCGGAAGCTTTCTTT	CAWSASQGAASEAFF
TRBV11-3	TRBJ2-3	-	14	TRBD2	TGTGCCAGCAGCTTTAGCGGGAGTACAGATACGCAGTATTTT	CASSFSGSTDTQYF
TRBV29-1	TRBJ1-1	few	12	-	TGCAGCGTTTCCTTGGGTCTTACTGAAGCTTTCTTT	CSVSLGLTEAFF
TRBV30	TRBJ1-2	-	11	-	TGTGCCTGGGAAGGGACTGGTGGCTACACCTTC	CAWEGTGGYTF
TRBV6-5	TRBJ2-7	-	15	TRBD1	TGTGCCAGCAGTATACGGGACAGGAGTCCCTACGAGCAGTACTTC	CASSIRDRSPYEQYF
TRBV18	TRBJ2-1	-	17	TRBD2	TGTGCCAGCTCACCACCTTCTTCCGGACTAGCGGGAAATGAGCAGTTCTTC	CASSPPSSGLAGNEQFF
TRBV6-5	TRBJ2-4	-	14	-	TGTGCCAGCAGGCCGGACATTTTGCAAAACATTCAGTACTTC	CASRPDILQNIQYF
TRBV5-1	TRBJ2-1	-	14	TRBD1	TGCGCCAGCAACTCGGACAGGGGGCGGAATGAGCAGTTCTTC	CASNSDRGRNEQFF
TRBV19	TRBJ2-5	-	16	TRBD1	TGTGCCAGTAGCCTAACCGTTCAACAGGGGCCTGAGACCCAGTACTTC	CASSLTVQQGPETQYF
TRBV28	TRBJ1-1	once	13	-	TGTGCCAGCAAGGACTCCACGAACACTGAAGCTTTCTTT	CASKDSTNTEAFF
TRBV27	TRBJ2-2	-	13	-	TGTGCCAGCAGTTTATCGTACACCGGGGAGCTGTTTTTT	CASSLSYTGELFF
TRBV5-1	TRBJ1-1	few	15	-	TGCGCCAGCAGCTTGGATCCGGGGGGGAACACTGAAGCTTTCTTT	CASSLDPGGNTEAFF
TRBV30	TRBJ1-5	-	14	-	TGTGCCTGGAGGGGGGCCGCGCGGAATCAGCCCCAGCATTTT	CAWRGAARNQPQHF
TRBV11-3	TRBJ2-7	-	13	-	TGTGCCAGCAGTTTAACGAGCCTCCACGAGCAGTACTTC	CASSLTSLHEQYF
TRBV6-5	TRBJ2-7	-	14	TRBD2	TGTGCCAGCAGTATAAGCGGGAGGTCTTACGAGCAGTACTTC	CASSISGRSYEQYF
TRBV21-1	TRBJ1-2	once	16	-	TGTGCCAGCAGCAAGGGGGGGCGAAACTCTAACTATGGCTACACCTTC	CASSKGGRNSNYGYTF
TRBV29-1	TRBJ1-2	-	14	TRBD1	TGCAGCGCCGGAGGTCAGGGGGGGTACTATGGCTACACCTTC	CSAGGQGGYYGYTF
TRBV6-5	TRBJ1-1	-	16	TRBD1	TGTGCCAGCAGTTCCCCCTTAACAGGGGTTAACACTGAAGCTTTCTTT	CASSSPLTGVNTEAFF
TRBV11-3	TRBJ1-4	-	14	-	TGTGCCAGCAGCTTAGATTCGATTTCCGAAAAACTGTTTTTT	CASSLDSISEKLFF